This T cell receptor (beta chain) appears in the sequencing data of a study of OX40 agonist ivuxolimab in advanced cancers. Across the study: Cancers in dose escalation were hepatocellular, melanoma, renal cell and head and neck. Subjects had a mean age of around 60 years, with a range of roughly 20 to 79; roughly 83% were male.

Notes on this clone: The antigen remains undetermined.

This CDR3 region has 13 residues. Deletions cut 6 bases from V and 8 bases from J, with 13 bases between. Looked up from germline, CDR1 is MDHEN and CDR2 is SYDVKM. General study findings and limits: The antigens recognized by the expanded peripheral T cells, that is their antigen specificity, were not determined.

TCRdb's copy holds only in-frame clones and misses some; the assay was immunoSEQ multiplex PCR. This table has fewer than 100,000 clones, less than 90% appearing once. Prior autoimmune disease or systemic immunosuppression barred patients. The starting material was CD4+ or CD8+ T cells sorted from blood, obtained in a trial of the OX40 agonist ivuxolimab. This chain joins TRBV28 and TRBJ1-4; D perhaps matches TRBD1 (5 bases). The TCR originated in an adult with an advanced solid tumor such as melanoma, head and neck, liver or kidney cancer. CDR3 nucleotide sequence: TGTGCCAGCAGACGGACCGGGGCCGAAAAACTGTTTTTT. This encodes CASRRTGAEKLFF.